This passage covers 22 T cell receptor beta chains from one sample sequenced in a study of PD-1 blockade in classical Hodgkin lymphoma. Repertoires were generated with immunoSEQ multiplex PCR, while TCRdb's copy carries only in-frame clones and drops some. The table records about 22,000 clones, around three quarters of them present only once. Regarding time point: cycle 4 day 1 (C4D1), after six to seven weeks of nivolumab. Every patient experienced relapse after autologous stem cell transplantation, and brentuximab vedotin exposure varied. The study purified CD4+ T cells from thawed PBMCs using magnetic negative selection. The source material was CD4+ T cells from blood, sampled before the fourth cycle of nivolumab. The receptors stem from a human donor with classical Hodgkin lymphoma.

The J gene is TRBJ2-3, the V gene TRBV7-2, with 10 bases identical to TRBD1. The length of the CDR3 is 16 residues. V trimming: 5 bases; J trimming: 0 bases; junction bases outside the gene matches: 5. Germline V gene lookup returns CDR1 SGHTA and CDR2 FQGNSA. CDR3 amino acids: CASSPGQGGSTDTQYF. In DNA form, the CDR3 reads TGTGCCAGCAGCCCAGGACAGGGGGGGAGCACAGATACGCAGTATTTT.

The chain joins TRBV7-5 to TRBJ1-1. TRBV7-5 is deemed a pseudogene. This CDR3 comprises 15 residues. CDR3 sequence reads: CVRSPQGRPNTEAFF. DNA of the CDR3: TGTGTCAGAAGCCCTCAAGGAAGACCGAACACTGAAGCTTTCTTT.

The chain links TRBV18 to TRBJ2-5; no reliable D call. The DNA end lines up better with TRBJ2-7; the J call may be wrong. Looked up from germline, CDR1 is KGHSH and CDR2 is LQKENI. The CDR3 length is 13 residues. CDR3 DNA: TGTGCCAGCTCACCAACCGGGCCCTACGAGCAGTACTTC. Its protein is CASSPTGPYEQYF.

On this clone: The sample has other DNA sequences that encode this CDR3 too. The chain has TRBV5-1 and TRBJ2-2; 10 bases align to TRBD1. After removal of 3 bases from V and 5 bases from J, the junction contained 4 bases not matched to a gene. The germline V gene encodes CDR1 SGHRS and CDR2 YFSETQ. CDR3 length equals 15 residues. This CDR3 reads CASSSRDRGTGELFF. The CDR3 DNA reads as TGCGCCAGCAGCTCCCGGGACAGGGGTACCGGGGAGCTGTTTTTT.

The chain employs TRBV28 and TRBJ1-1, with 9 nucleotides matching TRBD1. This CDR3 is built from 15 residues. Germline CDR1 MDHEN, CDR2 SYDVKM. The V and J ends lost 7 bases and 5 bases, in that order; junction bases with no gene match: 11. CDR3 in amino acids: CASKNRGRGGTEAFF. Written as DNA, the CDR3 is TGTGCCAGCAAAAACAGGGGGCGAGGTGGAACTGAAGCTTTCTTT.

This clone has just a few counts. The chain is built from TRBV10-1 and TRBJ1-4; 9 bases agree with TRBD1. After removal of 3 bases from V and 7 bases from J, the junction contained 6 bases not matched to a gene. This CDR3 is built from 15 residues. Germline V gene data show CDR1 as WNHNN and CDR2 as SYGVQD (reference sequence). Here the CDR3 reads CASSDSTGGGEKLFF. CDR3 DNA sequence: TGCGCCAGCAGTGACTCAACAGGGGGCGGTGAAAAACTGTTTTTT.

CDR3 DNA sequence: TGTGCCAGCAGTTTAGAGAGGGGGGTAAGACTGTTTTTT. Protein: CASSLERGVRLFF. The rearrangement links TRBV27 to TRBJ1-4; D is possibly TRBD1 (6 bases). The length of the CDR3 is 13 residues. V gave up 2 bases and J gave up 13 bases, with 14 bases separating them. Germline V CDR1 and CDR2: MNHEY, SMNVEV (reference sequence).

This clone was picked up a small number of times. The chain uses TRBV6-1 and TRBJ1-4, with TRBD1 as a possible D gene (6 bases). V gave up 6 bases and J gave up 4 bases, with 12 bases separating them. The CDR3 runs to 14 residues. Per the germline V gene, CDR1 is MNHNS and CDR2 is SASEGT. The DNA for the CDR3 is TGTGCCAGCAGCCCGGGACACTTTAATGAAAAACTGTTTTTT. The encoded protein is CASSPGHFNEKLFF.

On this clone itself: This clone may be a read error of a much larger clone one base away. The gene calls are TRBV19 and TRBJ1-4, with D unclear. The CDR3 runs to 10 residues. Germline values: CDR1 LNHDA, CDR2 SQIVND (reference sequence). Trimming took off 7 bases at V and 6 bases at J, with 3 bases between the two ends. In nucleotides, the CDR3 is TGTGCCAGTATGGATGAAAAACTGTTTTTT. Amino acid sequence: CASMDEKLFF.

The V and J genes are TRBV4-1 and TRBJ2-7; 12 bases are shared with TRBD2. The V and J ends lost 0 bases and 5 bases, in that order; junction bases with no gene match: 5. Per the germline V gene, CDR1 is MGHRA and CDR2 is YSYEKL. This CDR3 comprises 16 residues. The CDR3 region is CASSQDLAGGPDEQYF. The CDR3 nucleotides read TGCGCCAGCAGCCAAGATCTAGCGGGGGGGCCTGACGAGCAGTACTTC.

The chain recombines TRBV27 with TRBJ1-5; the D is unclear. The V gene lost 4 bases and the J gene lost 3 bases, with 4 bases spanning the gap. The CDR3 contains 12 residues. Germline-derived CDR1 and CDR2 are MNHEY and SMNVEV (reference sequence). This CDR3 reads CASSSINQPQHF. In DNA, the CDR3 is TGTGCCAGCAGTTCCATCAATCAGCCCCAGCATTTT.

The V gene is TRBV6-1, the J gene TRBJ1-1; D ambiguous. Trimming removed 8 bases from V and 4 bases from J, with 11 bases in between. The CDR3 totals 12 residues. CDR1 and CDR2 from the germline V gene are MNHNS and SASEGT. The CDR3, as DNA: TGTGCCAGCTATAGAGGGAGCACTGAAGCTTTCTTT. Protein: CASYRGSTEAFF.

In its sample, this clone was seen once. The V and J genes are TRBV6-6 and TRBJ2-3; D is undetermined. The germline CDR1 and CDR2 sequences are MNHNY and SVGAGI (reference sequence). Deletions cut 0 bases from V and 1 base from J, with 5 bases between. The CDR3 length is 14 residues. The CDR3 nucleotides read TGTGCCAGCAGTTACTCAAGAGGCACAGATACGCAGTATTTT. Its translation is CASSYSRGTDTQYF.

This clone has only a few counts. The rearrangement joins TRBV4-1 to TRBJ1-6; D is uncertain. This CDR3 spans 16 amino acids. CDR1 is MGHRA, CDR2 YSYEKL, per germline. Trimming stripped 3 bases from V and 6 bases from J, with 15 bases between. The CDR3 nucleotides are TGCGCCAGCAGCCATAGGGCAGAAGGGATTAATTCACCCCTCCACTTT. Amino acid sequence: CASSHRAEGINSPLHF.

The chain joins TRBV11-3 to TRBJ2-1; D is ambiguous. The CDR3 contains 15 residues. Trimming removed 1 base from V and 4 bases from J, with 11 bases in between. Germline CDR1 reads SGHNT; CDR2 reads YENEEA. The CDR3 DNA reads TGTGCCAGCAGCTTAGGAGGCATCGCGTACAATGAGCAGTTCTTC. It specifies CASSLGGIAYNEQFF.

The V call is TRBV15, the J call TRBJ2-3, with 9 bases lining up with TRBD1. The CDR3 covers 16 residues. Trimming at V came to 0 bases and at J to 2 bases, leaving 3 bases not matched to a gene. Germline CDR1 reads LNHNV; CDR2 reads YYDKDF (reference sequence). The CDR3 DNA reads as TGTGCCACCAGCAGAGAAGGGACAGGGCACACAGATACGCAGTATTTT. Amino acids: CATSREGTGHTDTQYF.

J is TRBJ2-3 and V is TRBV13; D remains unclear. This CDR3 has 15 amino acids. Germline assignment: CDR1 PRHDT and CDR2 FYEKMQ (reference sequence). Trimming stripped 5 bases from V and 1 base from J, with 13 bases between. The CDR3 nucleotides read TGTGCCAGCAGCCCCGGCGGCAGAGGCACAGATACGCAGTATTTT. Its protein product is CASSPGGRGTDTQYF.

This clone was found a few times. J is TRBJ1-6 and V is TRBV14, with D unclear. The CDR3 is 14 amino acids. Germline CDR1 SGHDN, CDR2 FVKESK. Trimming pared 3 bases from V and 7 bases from J, leaving 10 bases between. The CDR3 nucleotides are TGTGCCAGCAGCCAGGTAGCTCAGAATTCACCCCTCCACTTT. Translated: CASSQVAQNSPLHF.

The chain joins TRBV19 to TRBJ2-3, with 14 bases identical to TRBD2. The germline CDR1 and CDR2 sequences are LNHDA and SQIVND (reference sequence). The CDR3 has 20 residues. The trim removed 9 bases at V and 2 bases at J, leaving 19 bases unmatched. CDR3 region: CASQGTHGTSGSYYTDTQYF. The CDR3 region has the DNA TGTGCCAGCCAAGGTACCCACGGGACTAGCGGGAGTTACTACACAGATACGCAGTATTTT.

The rearrangement uses TRBV5-4 and TRBJ2-7; perhaps D is TRBD1 or TRBD2 (5 bases each). This CDR3 region has 14 residues. The ends were cut back, 0 bases at V and 5 bases at J, with 12 bases in the middle. From germline, CDR1 is SGHNT and CDR2 YYREEE (reference sequence). The CDR3 spells CASSLGGFKHEQYF. CDR3 nucleotide sequence: TGTGCCAGCAGCTTGGGGGGGTTCAAGCACGAGCAGTACTTC. Full variable domain (missing parts from reference TRBV5-4 and TRBJ2-7): ETGVTQSPTHLIKTRGQQVTLRCSSQSGHNTVSWYQQALGQGPQFIFQYYREEENGRGNFPPRFSGLQFPNYSSELNVNALELDDSALYLCASSLGGFKHEQYFGPGTRLTVT.

The chain couples TRBV14 to TRBJ2-2; D assignment may be TRBD1 or TRBD2 (6 bases each). This CDR3 comprises 17 residues. Per the germline V gene, CDR1 is SGHDN and CDR2 is FVKESK. The ends were cut back, 4 bases at V and 5 bases at J, with 20 bases in the middle. The DNA of the CDR3 is TGTGCCAGCAGCCCTAAAGCCAGACTAGGGGGGACCGGGGAGCTGTTTTTT. Translated: CASSPKARLGGTGELFF.

The table lists this clone with a few counts. DNA for the CDR3: TGTGCCAGCAGCTTTGGACAGGGAAGGGATGGCTACACCTTC. Protein: CASSFGQGRDGYTF. This chain connects TRBV7-2 to TRBJ1-2; 8 positions agree with TRBD1. This CDR3 region has 14 residues. Germline V gene sequence: CDR1 SGHTA, CDR2 FQGNSA. V gave up 3 bases and J gave up 6 bases; unmatched junction bases: 6.